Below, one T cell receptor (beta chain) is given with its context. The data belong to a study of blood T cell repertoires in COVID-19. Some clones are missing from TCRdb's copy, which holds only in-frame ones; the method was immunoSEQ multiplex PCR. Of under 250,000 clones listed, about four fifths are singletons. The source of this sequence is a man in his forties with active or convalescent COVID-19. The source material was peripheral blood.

CDR3 region: CASSRTRGGEREQFF. CDR3 nucleotides: TGCGCCAGCAGCCGAACCCGCGGAGGGGAGCGGGAGCAGTTCTTC. The chain couples TRBV4-1 to TRBJ2-1; weak D call: TRBD2 (6 bases). The length of the CDR3 is 15 residues. V lost 4 bases and J 10 bases, leaving 20 bases between the germline ends. CDR1 is MGHRA, CDR2 YSYEKL, per germline.